The entry below gives a single TCR beta chain sequence along with its context. In this sample, this clone turned up once. What this receptor recognizes is not known. Base qualities are not provided; no much larger clone lies one nucleotide away. These data originate in a study of blood T cell repertoires in COVID-19 (dated by TCRdb to the early 2020s). Regarding the study in general: Collaborator samples came from the United States, Italy and Spain and covered acute and convalescent phases of COVID-19. The prospective study material was composed of cDNA or gDNA derived from T cells, B-cell-depleted T cells, or PBMCs. Subjects who had been exposed to COVID-19, were actively infected with it, or had recovered from it provided the deeply sampled blood TCRbeta repertoires that made up the dataset. The repertoires were released in a freely available public database intended as a resource for research on the immune response to SARS-CoV-2. Samples came from the ongoing ImmuneRACE study (first 160 participants) plus 1,254 subjects from 6 global collaborators. Nearly every sample came with metadata listing a de-identified subject ID, COVID-19 status, age in years and sex. Where HLA class I and class II types were available, the types were taken from metadata supplied by the sample provider, not from assay-based typing.

Trimming at the junction amounts to 6 bases on V and 9 bases on J, and the germline ends lie 15 bases apart. The CDR3 spans 14 residues, from the cysteine through the phenylalanine. CDR3 DNA only is kept here, 42 bases in frame from base 1. CDR1 and CDR2 are drawn from the germline V gene (reference sequence): PRHDT, FYEKMQ. Broader findings and caveats from the paper: The quantity of clinical and demographic metadata differed by source and by participant and was supplied without curation.

Each collaborating institution followed its own protocols to collect whole blood in K2EDTA tubes. For TCRbeta analysis, collaborators shipped samples in one of three forms: frozen whole blood, isolated PBMCs, or DNA extracted from either of those sample types. TCRbeta CDR3 regions were amplified from genomic DNA using the immunoSEQ Assay, a bias-controlled multiplex PCR. The published analysis was carried out like this. The number of nucleated cells in each sample was estimated from the amplification of reference gene primers within the assay. To quantify the absolute abundance of each unique TCRbeta CDR3 rearrangement, sequence reads were collapsed and filtered. Productive Simpson clonality was computed per sample as the square root of Simpson's diversity index over productive rearrangements. Drawn from immuneACCESS, this table holds only the in-frame rearrangements with V and J called that TCRdb kept. Clones are partly lost; checked studies trace under half to an unresolved V gene and leave the rest unexplained. The V and J calls and clone size are taken from that table; D and trimming were inferred from the DNA. This sample has about 110,000 clones in its table, and 70% to 80% of those were observed once. The top ten constitute 20% to 25% of the sample.

The chain uses TRBV13 and TRBJ1-6; a tentative D call is TRBD1 (5 bases match). This receptor was obtained from a man in his 70s with active or convalescent COVID-19. Sequenced material: peripheral blood. The base sequence is TGTGCCAGCAGAGATACGAAGGGGCTTTCACCCCTCCACTTT. Translation gives CASRDTKGLSPLHF.